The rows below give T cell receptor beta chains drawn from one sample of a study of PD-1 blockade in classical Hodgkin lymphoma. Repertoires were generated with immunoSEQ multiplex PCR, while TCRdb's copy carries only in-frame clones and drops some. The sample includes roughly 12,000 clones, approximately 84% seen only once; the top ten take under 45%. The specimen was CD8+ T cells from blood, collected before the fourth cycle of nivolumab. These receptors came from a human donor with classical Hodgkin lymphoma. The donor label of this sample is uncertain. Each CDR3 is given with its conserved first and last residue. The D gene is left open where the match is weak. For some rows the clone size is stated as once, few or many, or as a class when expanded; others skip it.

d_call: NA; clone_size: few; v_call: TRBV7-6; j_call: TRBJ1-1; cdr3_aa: CASSPGDRTEAFF; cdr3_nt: TGTGCCAGCAGTCCCGGGGATCGGACTGAAGCTTTCTTT
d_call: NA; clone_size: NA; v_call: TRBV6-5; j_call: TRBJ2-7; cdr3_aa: CASTSSTREQYF; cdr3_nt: TGTGCCAGCACCTCTTCGACTCGCGAGCAGTACTTC
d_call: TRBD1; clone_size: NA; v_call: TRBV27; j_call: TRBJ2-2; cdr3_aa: CASSLIGTGDTGELFF; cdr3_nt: TGTGCCAGCAGTTTAATCGGGACAGGGGACACCGGGGAGCTGTTTTTT
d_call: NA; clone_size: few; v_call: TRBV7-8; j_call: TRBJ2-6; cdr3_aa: CASSLGGANVLTF; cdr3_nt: TGTGCCAGCAGCTTAGGGGGAGCCAACGTCCTGACTTTC
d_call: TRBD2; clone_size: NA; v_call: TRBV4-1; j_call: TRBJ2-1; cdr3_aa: CASSQESGRAYEQFF; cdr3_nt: TGCGCCAGCAGCCAAGAGAGCGGGAGGGCCTATGAGCAGTTCTTC
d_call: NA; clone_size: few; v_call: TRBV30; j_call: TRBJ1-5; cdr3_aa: CAWSPGLGQPQHF; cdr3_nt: TGTGCCTGGAGCCCAGGATTGGGGCAGCCCCAGCATTTT
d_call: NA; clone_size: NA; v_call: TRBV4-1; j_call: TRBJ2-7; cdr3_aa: CASSQDPWGVSSYEQYF; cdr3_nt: TGCGCCAGCAGCCAAGATCCTTGGGGGGTCAGCTCCTACGAGCAGTACTTC
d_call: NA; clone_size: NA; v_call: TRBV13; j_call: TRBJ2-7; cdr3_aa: CASSGRAEPYYEQYF; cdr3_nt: TGTGCCAGCAGCGGAAGGGCAGAGCCCTATTACGAGCAGTACTTC
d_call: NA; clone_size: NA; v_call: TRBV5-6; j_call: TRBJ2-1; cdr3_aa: CASSLGDTSYNEQFF; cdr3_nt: TGTGCCAGCAGCTTGGGGGACACCTCCTACAATGAGCAGTTCTTC
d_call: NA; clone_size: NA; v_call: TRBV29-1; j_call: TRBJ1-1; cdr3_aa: CSVEGGHGNTEAFF; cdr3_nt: TGCAGCGTTGAAGGGGGGCACGGAAACACTGAAGCTTTCTTT
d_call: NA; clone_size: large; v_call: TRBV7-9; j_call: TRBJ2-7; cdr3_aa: CASSLVAGTYEQYF; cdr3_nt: TGTGCCAGCAGCTTAGTGGCGGGGACCTACGAGCAGTACTTC
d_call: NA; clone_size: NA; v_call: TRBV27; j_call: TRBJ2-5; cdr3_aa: CASSLGRAWETQYF; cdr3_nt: TGTGCCAGCAGTTTAGGCAGGGCGTGGGAGACCCAGTACTTC
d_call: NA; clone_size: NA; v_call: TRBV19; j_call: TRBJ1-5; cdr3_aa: CASSLDQSNQPQHF; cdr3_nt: TGTGCCAGTAGTCTCGACCAGAGCAATCAGCCCCAGCATTTT
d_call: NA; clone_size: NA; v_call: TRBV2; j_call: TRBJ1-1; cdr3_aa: CASNWASQNTEAFF; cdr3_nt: TGTGCCAGCAACTGGGCCTCCCAGAACACTGAAGCTTTCTTT
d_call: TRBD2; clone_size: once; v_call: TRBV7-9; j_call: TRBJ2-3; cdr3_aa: CASSSRLAGEFTDTQYF; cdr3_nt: TGTGCCAGCAGCTCCCGACTAGCGGGAGAATTCACAGATACGCAGTATTTT
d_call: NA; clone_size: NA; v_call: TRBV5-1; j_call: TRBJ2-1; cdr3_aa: CASSYWTRVHEQFF; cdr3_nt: TGCGCCAGCAGCTATTGGACAAGGGTCCATGAGCAGTTCTTC
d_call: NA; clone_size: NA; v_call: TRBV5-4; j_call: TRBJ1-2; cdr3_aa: CASSLEGGGYGYTF; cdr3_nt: TGTGCCAGCAGCTTGGAGGGGGGAGGCTATGGCTACACCTTC
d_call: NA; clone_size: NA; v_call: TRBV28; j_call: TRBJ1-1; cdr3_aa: CASSPNAEAFF; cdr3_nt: TGTGCCAGCAGCCCGAACGCTGAAGCTTTCTTT
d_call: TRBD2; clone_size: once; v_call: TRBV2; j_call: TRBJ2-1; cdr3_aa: CASSEPGLAGDFTYNEQFF; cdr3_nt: TGTGCCAGCAGTGAACCGGGACTAGCGGGAGATTTCACCTACAATGAGCAGTTCTTC
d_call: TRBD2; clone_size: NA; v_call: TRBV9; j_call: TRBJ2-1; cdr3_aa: CASSTIRGASGRGPSYNEQFF; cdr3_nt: TGTGCCAGCAGCACCATCCGCGGGGCTAGCGGGAGGGGGCCCTCCTACAATGAGCAGTTCTTC
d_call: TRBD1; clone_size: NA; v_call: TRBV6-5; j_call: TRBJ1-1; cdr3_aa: CASMTGRNTEAFF; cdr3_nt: TGTGCCAGCATGACAGGGCGGAACACTGAAGCTTTCTTT
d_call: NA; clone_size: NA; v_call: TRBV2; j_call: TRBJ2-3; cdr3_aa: CASSETGNDPDTQYF; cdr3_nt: TGTGCCAGCAGTGAGACCGGCAATGACCCAGATACGCAGTATTTT
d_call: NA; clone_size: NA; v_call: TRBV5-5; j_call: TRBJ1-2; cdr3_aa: CASSLAAGPTGGYTF; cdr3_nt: TGTGCCAGCAGCTTGGCGGCAGGTCCGACGGGTGGCTACACCTTC
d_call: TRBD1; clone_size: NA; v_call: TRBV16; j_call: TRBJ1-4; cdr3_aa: CASSQSVGQGEEKLFF; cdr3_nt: TGTGCCAGCAGCCAATCCGTGGGACAGGGAGAAGAAAAACTGTTTTTT
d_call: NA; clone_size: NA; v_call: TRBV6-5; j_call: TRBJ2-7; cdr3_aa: CASSYAPGAYEQYF; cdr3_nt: TGTGCCAGCAGTTACGCGCCAGGAGCCTACGAGCAGTACTTC
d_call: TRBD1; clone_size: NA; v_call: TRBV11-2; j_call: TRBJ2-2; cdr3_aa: CASSGPPGQGFNTGELFF; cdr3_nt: TGTGCCAGCAGCGGCCCACCGGGACAGGGTTTTAACACCGGGGAGCTGTTTTTT
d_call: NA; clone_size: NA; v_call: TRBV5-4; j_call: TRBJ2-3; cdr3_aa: CASIKRGWAADTQYF; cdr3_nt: TGTGCCAGCATCAAGAGGGGGTGGGCAGCAGATACGCAGTATTTT
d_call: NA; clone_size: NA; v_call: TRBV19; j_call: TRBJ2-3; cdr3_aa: CASSIRSGNTDTQYF; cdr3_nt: TGTGCCAGTAGTATTCGATCGGGGAACACAGATACGCAGTATTTT
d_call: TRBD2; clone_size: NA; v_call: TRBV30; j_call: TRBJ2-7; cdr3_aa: CAWSATGLGHYEQYF; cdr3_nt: TGTGCCTGGAGTGCGACGGGACTAGGGCATTACGAGCAGTACTTC
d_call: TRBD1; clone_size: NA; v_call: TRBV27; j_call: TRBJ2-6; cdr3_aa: CASSTRTGGRPEAGANVLTF; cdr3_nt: TGTGCCAGCAGTACCCGGACAGGGGGCCGGCCGGAGGCTGGGGCCAACGTCCTGACTTTC
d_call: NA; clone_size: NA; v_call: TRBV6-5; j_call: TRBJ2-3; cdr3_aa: CASSYVAIYTDTQYF; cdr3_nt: TGTGCCAGCAGTTACGTAGCAATTTACACAGATACGCAGTATTTT
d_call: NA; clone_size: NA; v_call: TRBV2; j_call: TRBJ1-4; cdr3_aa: CASSELTWGNEKLFF; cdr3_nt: TGTGCCAGCAGTGAGCTGACATGGGGAAATGAAAAACTGTTTTTT
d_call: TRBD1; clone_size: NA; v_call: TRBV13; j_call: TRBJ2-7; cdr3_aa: CASSSTGTGVYEQYF; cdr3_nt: TGTGCCAGCAGTTCCACCGGGACAGGGGTCTACGAGCAGTACTTC
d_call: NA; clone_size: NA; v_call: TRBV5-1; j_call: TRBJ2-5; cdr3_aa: CASSPVDRLQETQYF; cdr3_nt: TGCGCCAGCAGCCCAGTAGACAGGCTTCAAGAGACCCAGTACTTC
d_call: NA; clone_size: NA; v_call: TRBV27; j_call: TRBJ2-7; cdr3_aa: CASSLSRVSGVNEQYF; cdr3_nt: TGTGCCAGCAGTTTATCTCGGGTTTCAGGGGTAAACGAGCAGTACTTC
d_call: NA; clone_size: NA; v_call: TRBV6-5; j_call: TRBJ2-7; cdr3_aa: CASSYDPTGWGDEQYF; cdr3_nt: TGTGCCAGCAGTTACGACCCTACAGGGTGGGGTGACGAGCAGTACTTC
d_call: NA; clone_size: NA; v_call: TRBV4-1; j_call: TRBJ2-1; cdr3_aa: CASSPTALALYEQFF; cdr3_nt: TGCGCCAGCAGCCCGACGGCCCTAGCGTTATATGAGCAGTTCTTC
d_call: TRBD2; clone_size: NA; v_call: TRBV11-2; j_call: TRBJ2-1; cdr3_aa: CASSFWSGDLQFF; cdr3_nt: TGTGCCAGCAGCTTCTGGAGCGGGGACCTGCAGTTCTTC
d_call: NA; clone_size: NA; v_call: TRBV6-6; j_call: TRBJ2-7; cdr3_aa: CASSYSDAGSYEQYF; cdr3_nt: TGTGCCAGCAGTTACTCGGATGCGGGGAGCTACGAGCAGTACTTC
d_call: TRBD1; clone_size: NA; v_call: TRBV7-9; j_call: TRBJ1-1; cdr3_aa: CASSVGQGATEAFF; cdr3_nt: TGTGCCAGCAGCGTGGGACAGGGGGCAACTGAAGCTTTCTTT
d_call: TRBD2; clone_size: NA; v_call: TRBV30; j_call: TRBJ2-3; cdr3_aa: CAWVTGLAGVADTQYF; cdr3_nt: TGTGCCTGGGTGACGGGACTAGCGGGAGTTGCAGATACGCAGTATTTT
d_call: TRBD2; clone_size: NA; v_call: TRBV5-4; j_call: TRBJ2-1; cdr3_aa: CASSWGRLAANNEQFF; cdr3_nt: TGTGCCAGCAGCTGGGGGCGACTAGCGGCTAACAATGAGCAGTTCTTC
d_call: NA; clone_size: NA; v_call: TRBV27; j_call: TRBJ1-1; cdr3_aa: CASSLGMNTEAFF; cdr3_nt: TGTGCCAGCAGTTTAGGGATGAACACTGAAGCTTTCTTT
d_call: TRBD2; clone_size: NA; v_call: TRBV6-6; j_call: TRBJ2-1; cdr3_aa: CASSYAGGRNEQFF; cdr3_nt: TGTGCCAGCAGTTACGCGGGAGGAAGAAATGAGCAGTTCTTC
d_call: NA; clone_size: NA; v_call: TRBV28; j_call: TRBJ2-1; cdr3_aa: CASSGLTYYNEQFF; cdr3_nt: TGTGCCAGCAGTGGACTAACATATTACAATGAGCAGTTCTTC
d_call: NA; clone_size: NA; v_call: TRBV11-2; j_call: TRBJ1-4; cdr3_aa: CASSFMGRSNEKLFF; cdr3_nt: TGTGCCAGCAGCTTCATGGGACGTTCTAATGAAAAACTGTTTTTT
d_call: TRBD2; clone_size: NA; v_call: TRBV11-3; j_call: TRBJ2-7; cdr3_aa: CASSLKASGSFEQYF; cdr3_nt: TGTGCCAGCAGCTTAAAGGCTAGCGGGAGTTTCGAGCAGTACTTC
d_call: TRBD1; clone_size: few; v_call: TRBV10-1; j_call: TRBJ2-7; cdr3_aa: CASSDGTGVPLRF; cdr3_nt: TGCGCCAGCAGTGACGGGACAGGGGTCCCTCTGCGCTTC
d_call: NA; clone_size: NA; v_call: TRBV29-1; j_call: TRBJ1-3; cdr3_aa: CSVGVAGNTIYF; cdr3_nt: TGCAGCGTGGGGGTTGCTGGAAACACCATATATTTT
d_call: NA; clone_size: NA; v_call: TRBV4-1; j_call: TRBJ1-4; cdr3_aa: CASSQDPAVREKLFF; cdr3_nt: TGCGCCAGCAGCCAAGATCCGGCCGTTAGGGAAAAACTGTTTTTT
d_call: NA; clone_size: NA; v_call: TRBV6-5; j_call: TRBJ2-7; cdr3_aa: CASSYDRPYEQYF; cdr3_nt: TGTGCCAGCAGTTACGACAGGCCTTACGAGCAGTACTTC
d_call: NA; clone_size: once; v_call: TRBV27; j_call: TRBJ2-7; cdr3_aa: CASSFSGPPYEQYF; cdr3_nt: TGTGCCAGCAGTTTTTCGGGCCCCCCCTACGAGCAGTACTTC
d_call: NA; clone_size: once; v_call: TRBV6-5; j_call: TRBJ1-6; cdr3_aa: CASSQDWGNSPLHF; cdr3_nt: TGTGCCAGCAGTCAAGACTGGGGGAATTCACCCCTCCACTTT
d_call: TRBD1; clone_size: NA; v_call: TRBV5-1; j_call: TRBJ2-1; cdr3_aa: CASSWTGGGEQFF; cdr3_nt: TGCGCCAGCAGCTGGACAGGGGGAGGTGAGCAGTTCTTC
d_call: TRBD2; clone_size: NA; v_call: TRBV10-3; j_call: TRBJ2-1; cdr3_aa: CAISESGREVYNEQFF; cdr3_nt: TGTGCCATCAGTGAGTCTGGGCGGGAGGTCTACAATGAGCAGTTCTTC